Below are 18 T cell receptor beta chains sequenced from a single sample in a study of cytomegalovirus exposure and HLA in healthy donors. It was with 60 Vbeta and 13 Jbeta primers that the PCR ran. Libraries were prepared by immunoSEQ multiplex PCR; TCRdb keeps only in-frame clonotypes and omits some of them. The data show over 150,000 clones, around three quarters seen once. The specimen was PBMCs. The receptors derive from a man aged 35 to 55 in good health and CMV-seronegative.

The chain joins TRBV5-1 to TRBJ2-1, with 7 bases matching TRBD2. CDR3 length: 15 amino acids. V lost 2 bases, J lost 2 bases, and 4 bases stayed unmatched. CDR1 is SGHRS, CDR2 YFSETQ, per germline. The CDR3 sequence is CASSLPGGPYNEQFF. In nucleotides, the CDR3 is TGCGCCAGCAGCTTACCGGGAGGCCCCTACAATGAGCAGTTCTTC.

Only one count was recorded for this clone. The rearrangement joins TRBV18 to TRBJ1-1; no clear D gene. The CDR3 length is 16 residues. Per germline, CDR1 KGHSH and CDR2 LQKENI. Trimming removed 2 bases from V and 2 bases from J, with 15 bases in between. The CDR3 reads CASSPNGITANTEAFF. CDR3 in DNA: TGTGCCAGCTCACCAAACGGGATAACAGCCAACACTGAAGCTTTCTTT.

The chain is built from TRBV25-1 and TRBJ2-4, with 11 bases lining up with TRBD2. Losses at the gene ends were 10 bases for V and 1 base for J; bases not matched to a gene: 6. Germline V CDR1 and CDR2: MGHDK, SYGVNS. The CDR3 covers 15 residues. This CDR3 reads CATSPSGRAKNIQYF. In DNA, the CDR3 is TGTGCCACCTCACCTAGCGGGAGGGCCAAAAACATTCAGTACTTC.

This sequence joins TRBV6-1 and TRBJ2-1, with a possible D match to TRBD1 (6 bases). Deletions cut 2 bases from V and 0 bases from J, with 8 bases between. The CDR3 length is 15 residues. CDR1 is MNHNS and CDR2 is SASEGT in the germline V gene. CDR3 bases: TGTGCCAGCAGTGAAACAGGGATCTCCTACAATGAGCAGTTCTTC. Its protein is CASSETGISYNEQFF.

CDR3 loop: CASSPMTSGSYNEQFF. For the CDR3, the DNA is TGTGCCAGCAGCCCGATGACTAGCGGGAGTTACAATGAGCAGTTCTTC. The V call is TRBV7-9, the J call TRBJ2-1, with 12 bases matching TRBD2. V lost 5 bases to trimming and J lost 4 bases; unmatched junction nucleotides: 6. The CDR3 covers 16 residues. CDR1 and CDR2 from the germline V gene are SEHNR and FQNEAQ (reference sequence).

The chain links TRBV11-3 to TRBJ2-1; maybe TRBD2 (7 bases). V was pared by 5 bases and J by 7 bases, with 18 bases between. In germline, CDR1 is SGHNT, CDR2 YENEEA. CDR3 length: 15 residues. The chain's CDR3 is CASSPQGTGGNEQFF. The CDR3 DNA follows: TGTGCCAGCAGCCCACAGGGTACGGGGGGAAATGAGCAGTTCTTC.

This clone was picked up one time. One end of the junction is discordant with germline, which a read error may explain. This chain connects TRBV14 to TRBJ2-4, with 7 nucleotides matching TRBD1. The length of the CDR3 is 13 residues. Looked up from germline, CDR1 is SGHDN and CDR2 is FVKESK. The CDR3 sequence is CASRRTGGNSQYF. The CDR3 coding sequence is TGTGCCAGCAGACGGACAGGAGGAAACAGTCAGTACTTC.

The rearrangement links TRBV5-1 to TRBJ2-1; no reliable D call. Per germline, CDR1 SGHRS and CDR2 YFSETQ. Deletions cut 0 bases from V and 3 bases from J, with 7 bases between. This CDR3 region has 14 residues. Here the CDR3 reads CASSLGGDYNEQFF. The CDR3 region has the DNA TGCGCCAGCAGCTTGGGCGGAGACTACAATGAGCAGTTCTTC.

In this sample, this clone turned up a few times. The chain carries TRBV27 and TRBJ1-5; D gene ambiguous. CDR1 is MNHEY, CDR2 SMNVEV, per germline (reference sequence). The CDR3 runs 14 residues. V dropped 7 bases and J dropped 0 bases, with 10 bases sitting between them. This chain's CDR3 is CASKAGNSNQPQHF. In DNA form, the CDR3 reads TGTGCCAGCAAAGCGGGGAATAGCAATCAGCCCCAGCATTTT.

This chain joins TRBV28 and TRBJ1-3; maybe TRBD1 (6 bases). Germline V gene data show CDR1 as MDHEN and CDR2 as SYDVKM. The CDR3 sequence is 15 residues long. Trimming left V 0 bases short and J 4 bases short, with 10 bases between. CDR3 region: CASSLWDGQGNTIYF. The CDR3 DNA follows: TGTGCCAGCAGTTTATGGGACGGACAGGGAAACACCATATATTTT.

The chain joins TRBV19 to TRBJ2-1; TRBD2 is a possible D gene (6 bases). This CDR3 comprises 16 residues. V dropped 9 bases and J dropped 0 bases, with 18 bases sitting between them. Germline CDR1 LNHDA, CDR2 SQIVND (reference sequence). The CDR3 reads CASTPLGGASYNEQFF. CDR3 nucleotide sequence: TGTGCCAGCACCCCCTTGGGGGGTGCCTCCTACAATGAGCAGTTCTTC.

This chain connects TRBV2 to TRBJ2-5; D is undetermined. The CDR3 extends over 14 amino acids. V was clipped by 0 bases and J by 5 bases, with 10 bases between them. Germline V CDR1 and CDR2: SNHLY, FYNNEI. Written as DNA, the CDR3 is TGTGCCAGCAGTGAAGCGCGTATGGTCGAGACCCAGTACTTC. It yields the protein CASSEARMVETQYF.

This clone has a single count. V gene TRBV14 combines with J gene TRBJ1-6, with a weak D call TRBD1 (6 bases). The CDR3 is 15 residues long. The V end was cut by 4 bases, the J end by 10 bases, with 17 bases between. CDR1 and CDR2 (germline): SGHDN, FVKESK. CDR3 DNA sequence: TGTGCCAGCAGCCTAGCGACAGGAAGAGTATCACCCCTCCACTTT. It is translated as CASSLATGRVSPLHF.

The CDR3 loop reads CASSLSGAYNEQFF. Written as DNA, the CDR3 is TGTGCCAGCAGTTTATCGGGAGCCTACAATGAGCAGTTCTTC. V is TRBV27 and J is TRBJ2-1, with D perhaps TRBD2 (5 bases). The germline V gene encodes CDR1 MNHEY and CDR2 SMNVEV (reference sequence). Trimming left V 0 bases short and J 2 bases short, with 5 bases between. This CDR3 is 14 amino acids long.

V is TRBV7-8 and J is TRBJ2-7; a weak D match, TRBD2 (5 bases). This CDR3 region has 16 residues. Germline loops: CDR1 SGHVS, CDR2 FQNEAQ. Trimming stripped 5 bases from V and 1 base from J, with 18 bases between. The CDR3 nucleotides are TGTGCCAGCAGCCCGAATAGCGTGGGAGTTTCCTACGAGCAGTACTTC. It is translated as CASSPNSVGVSYEQYF.

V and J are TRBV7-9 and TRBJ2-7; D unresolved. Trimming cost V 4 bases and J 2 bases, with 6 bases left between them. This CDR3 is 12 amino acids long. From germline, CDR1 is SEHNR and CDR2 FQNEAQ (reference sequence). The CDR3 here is CASSSVAYEQYF. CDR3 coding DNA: TGTGCCAGCAGCTCAGTCGCCTACGAGCAGTACTTC.

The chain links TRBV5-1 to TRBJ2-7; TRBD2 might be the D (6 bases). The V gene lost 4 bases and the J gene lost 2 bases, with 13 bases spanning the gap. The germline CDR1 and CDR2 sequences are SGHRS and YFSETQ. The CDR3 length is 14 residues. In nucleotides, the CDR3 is TGCGCCAGCAGCCCCGTCGGGGGTACCTACGAGCAGTACTTC. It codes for CASSPVGGTYEQYF.

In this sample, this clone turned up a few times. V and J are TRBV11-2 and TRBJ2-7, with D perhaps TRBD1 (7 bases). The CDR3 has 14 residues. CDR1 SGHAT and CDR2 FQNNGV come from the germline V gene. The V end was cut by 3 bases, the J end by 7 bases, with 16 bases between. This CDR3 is CASSFRQGGTEQYF. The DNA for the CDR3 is TGTGCCAGCAGCTTTCGACAGGGAGGAACGGAGCAGTACTTC.